These T cell receptor beta chains were read from a single sample in a study of T cell changes during pregnancy in multiple sclerosis. Here immunoSEQ multiplex PCR was the method, and the copy in TCRdb shows in-frame clones only, minus some. The repertoire includes 40,000 to 45,000 clones, 89% of them detected once, and 1% to 1.5% sits in the top ten. The sample consisted of CD4+ T cells from peripheral blood mononuclear cells, taken in the first trimester of pregnancy. All receptors derive from a female donor with multiple sclerosis, enrolled in a pregnancy study. Both conserved end residues are part of each CDR3. D genes are given only for firm matches. Clone size is not always given. Where it is, it says once, few, many or a class for expanded clones.

D gene: TRBD2
J gene: TRBJ2-1
clone size: -
V gene: TRBV18
CDR3 protein: CASSTGTSEINEQFF
CDR3 DNA: TGTGCCAGCTCTACCGGGACTAGCGAGATCAATGAGCAGTTCTTC

D gene: -
J gene: TRBJ2-4
clone size: -
V gene: TRBV11-1
CDR3 protein: CASSPGDVAKNIQYF
CDR3 DNA: TGTGCCAGCAGCCCAGGGGACGTAGCCAAAAACATTCAGTACTTC

D gene: TRBD1
J gene: TRBJ2-7
clone size: -
V gene: TRBV4-1
CDR3 protein: CASSSGQGTYEQYF
CDR3 DNA: TGCGCCAGCAGCAGCGGACAGGGCACCTACGAGCAGTACTTC

D gene: TRBD1
J gene: TRBJ2-5
clone size: -
V gene: TRBV7-2
CDR3 protein: CASSLGTEETQYF
CDR3 DNA: TGTGCCAGCAGCCTGGGGACAGAAGAGACCCAGTACTTC

D gene: -
J gene: TRBJ2-1
clone size: -
V gene: TRBV4-1
CDR3 protein: CASSQVDMGLVYNEQFF
CDR3 DNA: TGCGCCAGCAGCCAAGTCGATATGGGACTGGTATACAATGAGCAGTTCTTC

D gene: -
J gene: TRBJ2-3
clone size: -
V gene: TRBV5-6
CDR3 protein: CASSLGLGDTQYF
CDR3 DNA: TGTGCCAGCAGCTTGGGGCTCGGGGATACGCAGTATTTT

D gene: TRBD2
J gene: TRBJ2-7
clone size: -
V gene: TRBV6-5
CDR3 protein: CASRKSGNHYEQYF
CDR3 DNA: TGTGCCAGCAGGAAAAGCGGGAATCACTACGAGCAGTACTTC

D gene: TRBD1
J gene: TRBJ2-7
clone size: few
V gene: TRBV7-3
CDR3 protein: CASSSQGDTYEQYF
CDR3 DNA: TGTGCCAGCAGCTCCCAGGGGGATACCTACGAGCAGTACTTC

D gene: -
J gene: TRBJ1-4
clone size: -
V gene: TRBV5-1
CDR3 protein: CASSLTATNEKLFF
CDR3 DNA: TGCGCCAGCAGCTTGACAGCAACTAATGAAAAACTGTTTTTT

D gene: -
J gene: TRBJ2-7
clone size: -
V gene: TRBV28
CDR3 protein: CASSQSGYEQYF
CDR3 DNA: TGTGCCAGCAGCCAAAGCGGCTACGAGCAGTACTTC

D gene: TRBD2
J gene: TRBJ2-7
clone size: -
V gene: TRBV2
CDR3 protein: CAGGTSDYEQYF
CDR3 DNA: TGTGCCGGGGGGACTAGCGATTACGAGCAGTACTTC

D gene: TRBD2
J gene: TRBJ2-7
clone size: -
V gene: TRBV10-3
CDR3 protein: CAISEYGLGLSSYEQYF
CDR3 DNA: TGTGCCATCAGTGAGTATGGACTAGGTCTGAGCTCCTACGAGCAGTACTTC

D gene: -
J gene: TRBJ1-1
clone size: -
V gene: TRBV10-1
CDR3 protein: CASSESGPLEAFF
CDR3 DNA: TGCGCCAGCAGTGAGTCGGGGCCCCTAGAGGCTTTCTTT

D gene: TRBD2
J gene: TRBJ2-5
clone size: -
V gene: TRBV5-1
CDR3 protein: CASSGTSGKETQYF
CDR3 DNA: TGCGCCAGCAGCGGGACTAGCGGGAAGGAGACCCAGTACTTC

D gene: TRBD1
J gene: TRBJ1-2
clone size: -
V gene: TRBV10-3
CDR3 protein: CAITRDREVGYGYTF
CDR3 DNA: TGTGCCATCACCCGAGACAGGGAGGTAGGCTATGGCTACACCTTC

D gene: -
J gene: TRBJ2-2
clone size: -
V gene: TRBV7-7
CDR3 protein: CASSLEGGGELFF
CDR3 DNA: TGTGCCAGCAGCTTGGAGGGTGGCGGGGAGCTGTTTTTT